This T cell receptor (beta chain) was captured in a study of cytomegalovirus exposure and HLA in healthy donors. The study, taken as a whole, reports: Later genetic work tied a missense DCLRE1C variant to beta-chain V and J trimming.

A multiplex PCR was run with 60 Vbeta primers and 13 Jbeta primers. Profiled with immunoSEQ multiplex PCR; TCRdb holds only in-frame clones, not every one. The sample includes some 70,000 clones, around 77% seen only once; the top ten take approximately 5.4%. V lost 4 bases to trimming and J lost 0 bases, with 8 bases between them. Germline assignment: CDR1 SGDLS and CDR2 YYNGEE. The CDR3 totals 15 residues. Remarks on this clone: The target antigen is unknown.

The rearrangement uses TRBV9 and TRBJ2-6, with D possibly matching TRBD2 (5 bases). Input material: PBMCs. This TCR came from a male donor in good health and CMV-seropositive. The CDR3, as DNA: TGTGCCAGCAGCCCTGGAGGCTCTGGGGCCAACGTCCTGACTTTC. Translating it yields CASSPGGSGANVLTF.